The clone carrying this TCR beta chain was recorded only once. Looked up from germline, CDR1 is GTSNPN and CDR2 is SVGIG (reference sequence). V lost 4 bases, J lost 1 base, and 10 bases lay in between. The CDR3 contains 13 residues. Measured with immunoSEQ multiplex PCR; TCRdb has only the in-frame clones, and not every one. The data show over 100,000 clones, over 85% seen once. The data originate from a study of OX40 agonist ivuxolimab in advanced cancers. The source of this sequence is an adult with an advanced solid tumor such as melanoma, head and neck, liver or kidney cancer. The chain links TRBV30 to TRBJ1-1; D gene uncertain. The sequencing used CD4+ or CD8+ T cells sorted from blood, collected in a trial of the OX40 agonist ivuxolimab. The chain's CDR3 is CAWNERQNTEAFF. The CDR3 DNA is TGTGCCTGGAATGAGAGGCAGAACACTGAAGCTTTCTTT.